The next 4 T cell receptor beta chains were all read from a single sample in a study of T-cell memory formation after mild COVID-19. TCRdb reanalysed the 5' RACE reads using MiXCR and keeps one entry per CDR3 protein. The sample holds 350,000 to 400,000 distinct CDR3 sequences, approximately 21% seen once. Specimen: PBMCs or a T cell subset sorted from them (not recorded which). These TCRs come from an adult woman who had mild COVID-19 (a few samples of this study predate the infection). Cell type and time point are not known.

This clonotype was seen a handful of times. The rearrangement links TRBV12-3 or TRBV12-4 to TRBJ2-2; 15 positions agree with TRBD2. The V segment lost 2 bases and the J segment 7 bases; nucleotides outside the gene matches: 11. CDR3 length: 19 amino acids. In DNA, the CDR3 is TGTGCCAGCAGTTTAATCCCCTTCGGACTAGCGGGAGGGCACGGGGAGCTGTTTTTT. The encoded protein is CASSLIPFGLAGGHGELFF.

The gene calls are TRBV7-6 and TRBJ1-1, with D maybe TRBD1 (5 bases). Germline values: CDR1 SGHVS, CDR2 FNYEAQ. V was pared by 4 bases and J by 7 bases, with 13 bases between. The CDR3 is 13 residues long. CDR3 sequence (DNA): TGTGCCAGCAGCTCCCGGGGCGGTATTGAAGCTTTCTTT. Protein sequence: CASSSRGGIEAFF.

V and J are TRBV6-6 and TRBJ2-7; TRBD2 matches 16 bases. The V segment lost 4 bases and the J segment 4 bases; nucleotides outside the gene matches: 10. The CDR3 contains 18 residues. Looked up from germline, CDR1 is MNHNY and CDR2 is SVGAGI (reference sequence). This CDR3 reads CASSSAGTSGRGFYEQYF. The CDR3 DNA sequence: TGTGCCAGCAGTTCCGCCGGGACTAGCGGGAGGGGGTTTTACGAGCAGTACTTC.

CDR3 amino acids: CASSSTGLGTDTQYF. The CDR3 nucleotides read TGTGCCAGCAGCTCGACAGGGCTGGGCACAGATACGCAGTATTTT. The V and J genes are TRBV7-2 and TRBJ2-3; 7 positions match TRBD1. Germline CDR1 reads SGHTA; CDR2 reads FQGNSA. With V trimmed by 4 bases and J by 1 base, 5 bases remained unmatched. This CDR3 has 15 amino acids.